This T cell receptor (beta chain) derives from a study of T cell responses to AZD1222 COVID-19 vaccine. Overall study findings and caveats: An increase in Spike-specific TCR breadth and depth was observed after two AZD1222 doses. Among AZD1222 vaccinees, only six were seropositive at baseline.

Clones were read by immunoSEQ multiplex PCR, and TCRdb kept only the in-frame ones, dropping some. The sample lists roughly 200,000 clones; about 93% were seen once. Regarding this clone: Its antigen is not identified.

The CDR3 is 16 amino acids. V shed 3 bases, J shed 1 base, and the junction held 6 bases outside the gene matches. CDR1 and CDR2 from the germline V gene are LGHNA and YNFKEQ. The gene calls are TRBV4-2 and TRBJ1-5, with 7 bases identical to TRBD1. The material was peripheral blood, obtained 28 days after the second dose of the MenACWY control vaccine. This clonotype originated in an adult who received the MenACWY meningococcal vaccine as a control. The CDR3 here is CASSQVTGNSNQPQHF. For the CDR3, the DNA is TGTGCCAGCAGCCAGGTGACAGGGAACAGCAATCAGCCCCAGCATTTT.